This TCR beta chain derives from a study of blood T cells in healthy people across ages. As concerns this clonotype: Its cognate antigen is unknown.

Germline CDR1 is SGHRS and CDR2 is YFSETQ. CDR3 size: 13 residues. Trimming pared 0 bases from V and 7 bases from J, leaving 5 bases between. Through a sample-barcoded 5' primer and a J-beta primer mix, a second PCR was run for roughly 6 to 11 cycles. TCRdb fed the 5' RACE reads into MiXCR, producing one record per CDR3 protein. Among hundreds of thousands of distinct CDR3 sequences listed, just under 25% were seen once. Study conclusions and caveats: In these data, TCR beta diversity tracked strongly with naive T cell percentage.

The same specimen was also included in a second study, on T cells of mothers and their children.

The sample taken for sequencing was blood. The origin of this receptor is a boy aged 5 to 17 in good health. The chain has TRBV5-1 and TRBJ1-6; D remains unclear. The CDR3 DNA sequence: TGCGCCAGCAGCTTGGGACAAAATTCACCCCTCCACTTT. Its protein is CASSLGQNSPLHF.